The T cell receptor beta chain under discussion was sequenced for a study of Graves' ophthalmopathy and Graves' hyperthyroidism. Overall study: Pretreatment peripheral blood was obtained at initial diagnosis.

Germline V CDR1 and CDR2: KGHDR, SFDVKD. This CDR3 has 14 amino acids. With 10 bases removed from V and 7 bases from J, the gap between germline ends came to 22 bases. Comment on this clonotype: No antigen is known for it. A single base separates this from a much larger clone, so it may be a read error. It is likely a read error, because the conserved phenylalanine at the end of the CDR3 is missing.

The sequenced template was RNA, covering the TCR beta CDR3 region. Second-round multiplex PCR came after a first-round RT-PCR that employed HTBI primers. TCRdb passed the multiplex PCR reads through MiXCR, listing each CDR3 protein once. Here the sample spans some 750,000 distinct CDR3 sequences, 35% to 50% being singletons. Study-wide results and caveats: The model forecast ophthalmopathy progression, reaching about 70% sensitivity and about 75% specificity.

The PBMCs used were ones drawn from less than 12 ml of fresh peripheral blood. This chain links TRBV24-1 with TRBJ2-7; unclear D gene. The sequencing sample was made of peripheral blood. The TCR sequence derives from an adult man with Graves' ophthalmopathy. The CDR3 reads CATSEDSQPAEQYL. CDR3 nucleotides: TGTGCCACTTCCGAGGATTCCCAGCCGGCGGAGCAGTACCTC.